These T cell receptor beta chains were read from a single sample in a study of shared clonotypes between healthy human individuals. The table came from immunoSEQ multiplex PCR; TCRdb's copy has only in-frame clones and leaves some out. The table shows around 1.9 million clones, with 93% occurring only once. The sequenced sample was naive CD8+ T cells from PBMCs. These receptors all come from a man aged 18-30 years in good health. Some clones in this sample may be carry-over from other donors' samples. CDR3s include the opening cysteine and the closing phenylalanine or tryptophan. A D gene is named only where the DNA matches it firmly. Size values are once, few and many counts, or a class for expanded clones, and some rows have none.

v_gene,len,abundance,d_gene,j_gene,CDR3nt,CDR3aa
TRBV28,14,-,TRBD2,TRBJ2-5,TGTGCCAGCCTCAGGACTAGCGGAGGGGAGACCCAGTACTTC,CASLRTSGGETQYF
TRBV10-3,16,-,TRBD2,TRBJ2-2,TGTGCCATCAGTGAGGAAGCGGGAGGGCCCGCCGGGGAGCTGTTTTTT,CAISEEAGGPAGELFF
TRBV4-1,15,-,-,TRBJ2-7,TGCGCCAGCAGCCAAGATCGGGTCGGGAGCTACGAGCAGTACTTC,CASSQDRVGSYEQYF
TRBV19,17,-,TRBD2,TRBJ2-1,TGTGCCAGTAGTATAAAAATTAGCGGGAGGGCCTACAATGAGCAGTTCTTC,CASSIKISGRAYNEQFF
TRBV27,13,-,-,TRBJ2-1,TGTGCCAGCTACTCCGGGAGAAGCAATGAGCAGTTCTTC,CASYSGRSNEQFF
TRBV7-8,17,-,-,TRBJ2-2,TGTGCCAGCAGCTTGTCGGGAGAGGGTTTATTGACCGGGGAGCTGTTTTTT,CASSLSGEGLLTGELFF
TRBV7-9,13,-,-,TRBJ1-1,TGTGCCAGCAGACCCGGGTTTGGATCCGAAGCTTTCTTT,CASRPGFGSEAFF
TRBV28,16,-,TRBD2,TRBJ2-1,TGTGCCAGCAGTCCGACCGGGACTACCAAAAACAATGAGCAGTTCTTC,CASSPTGTTKNNEQFF
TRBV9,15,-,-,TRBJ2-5,TGTGCCAGCAGCGCCGATTGGGGGGTCCAAGAGACCCAGTACTTC,CASSADWGVQETQYF
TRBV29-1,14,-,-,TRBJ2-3,TGCAGCGTTGAGCCTACGGCAGTCTCAGATACGCAGTATTTT,CSVEPTAVSDTQYF
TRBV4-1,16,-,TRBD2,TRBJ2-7,TGCGCCAGCAGCCAGGATATAGCGGGAGGGAACTACGAGCAGTACTTC,CASSQDIAGGNYEQYF
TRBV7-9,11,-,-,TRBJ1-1,TGTGCCATCCTGGAATTAGCTGAAGCTTTCTTT,CAILELAEAFF
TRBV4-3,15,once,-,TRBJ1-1,TGCGCCAGCAGCCAAGATGCAGGAATCTCCACTGAAGCTTTCTTT,CASSQDAGISTEAFF
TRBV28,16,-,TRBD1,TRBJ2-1,TGTGCCAGCAGTGCGCCGTCGGACAGGGGGCTGGATGAGCAGTTCTTC,CASSAPSDRGLDEQFF
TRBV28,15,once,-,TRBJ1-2,TGTGCCAGCAGTCGGGGGTTCATCGAGGACTATGGCTACACCTTC,CASSRGFIEDYGYTF
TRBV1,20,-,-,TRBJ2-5,TGCACCAGCAGCCAAGATCCCCAGCTGGGGCTAGAAAGGTACCAAGAGACCCAGTACTTC,CTSSQDPQLGLERYQETQYF
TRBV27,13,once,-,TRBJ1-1,TGTGCCAGCAGTTCTAACAGGAACACTGAAGCTTTCTTT,CASSSNRNTEAFF
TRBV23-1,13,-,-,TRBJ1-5,TGCGCCAGCAGTCATTTCAGGGTTCAGCCCCAGCATTTT,CASSHFRVQPQHF
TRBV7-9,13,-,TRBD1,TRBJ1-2,TGTGCCTATCCTTTCCCGGACAGGGAAGTCTACACCTTC,CAYPFPDREVYTF
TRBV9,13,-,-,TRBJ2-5,TGTGCCAGCAGCAAGGGGACCCGAGAGACCCAGTACTTC,CASSKGTRETQYF
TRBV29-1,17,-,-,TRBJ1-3,TGCAGCGTTGAAACCCCAATCGGCAGGACCTCTGGAAACACCATATATTTT,CSVETPIGRTSGNTIYF
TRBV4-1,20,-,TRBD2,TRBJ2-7,TGCGCCAGCAGCCGTCATCCAAGTGATGCCGAAGCGGGATTGGCCTACGAGCAGTACTTC,CASSRHPSDAEAGLAYEQYF
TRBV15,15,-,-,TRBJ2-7,TGTGCCACCAGCAGGATGAGGACACCCTCCTACGAGCAGTACTTC,CATSRMRTPSYEQYF